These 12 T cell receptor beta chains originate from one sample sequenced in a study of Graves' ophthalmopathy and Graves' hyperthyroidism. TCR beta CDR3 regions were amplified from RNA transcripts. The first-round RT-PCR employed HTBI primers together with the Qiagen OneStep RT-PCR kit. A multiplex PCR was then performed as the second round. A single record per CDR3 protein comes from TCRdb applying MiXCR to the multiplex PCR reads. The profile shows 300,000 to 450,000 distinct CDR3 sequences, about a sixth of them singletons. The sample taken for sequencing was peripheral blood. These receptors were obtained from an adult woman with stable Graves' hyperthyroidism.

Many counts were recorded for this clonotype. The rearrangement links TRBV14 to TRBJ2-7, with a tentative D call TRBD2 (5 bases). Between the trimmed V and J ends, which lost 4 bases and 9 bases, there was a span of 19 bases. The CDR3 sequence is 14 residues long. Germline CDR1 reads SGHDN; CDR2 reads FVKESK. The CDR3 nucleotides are TGTGCCAGCAGCCCCAGGCCCCGGGAAGGGTGGCAGTACTTC. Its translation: CASSPRPREGWQYF.

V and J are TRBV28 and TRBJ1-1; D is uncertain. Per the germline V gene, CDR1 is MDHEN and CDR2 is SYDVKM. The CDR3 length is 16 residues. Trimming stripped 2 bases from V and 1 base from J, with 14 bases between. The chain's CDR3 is CASSLGVWGWNTEAFF. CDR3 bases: TGTGCCAGCAGTTTAGGCGTTTGGGGTTGGAACACTGAAGCTTTCTTT.

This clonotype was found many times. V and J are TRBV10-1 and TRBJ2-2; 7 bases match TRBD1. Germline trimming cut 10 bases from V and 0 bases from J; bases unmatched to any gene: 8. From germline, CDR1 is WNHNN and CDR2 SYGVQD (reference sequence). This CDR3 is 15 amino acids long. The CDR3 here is CATMSRGSNTGELFF. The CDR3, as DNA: TGCGCCACCATGAGCAGGGGGTCGAACACCGGGGAGCTGTTTTTT.

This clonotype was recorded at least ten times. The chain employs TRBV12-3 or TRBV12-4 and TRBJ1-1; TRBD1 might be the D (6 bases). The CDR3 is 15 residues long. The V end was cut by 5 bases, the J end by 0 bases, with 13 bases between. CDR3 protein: CASSLRTVMNTEAFF. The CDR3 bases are TGTGCCAGCAGTCTTCGGACAGTTATGAACACTGAAGCTTTCTTT.

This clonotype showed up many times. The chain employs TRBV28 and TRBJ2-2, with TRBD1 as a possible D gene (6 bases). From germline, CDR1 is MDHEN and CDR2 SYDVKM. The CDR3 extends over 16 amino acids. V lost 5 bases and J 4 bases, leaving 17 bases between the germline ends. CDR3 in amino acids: CASSTHRVGGTGELFF. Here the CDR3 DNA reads TGTGCCAGCAGTACTCACAGGGTAGGCGGCACCGGGGAGCTGTTTTTT.

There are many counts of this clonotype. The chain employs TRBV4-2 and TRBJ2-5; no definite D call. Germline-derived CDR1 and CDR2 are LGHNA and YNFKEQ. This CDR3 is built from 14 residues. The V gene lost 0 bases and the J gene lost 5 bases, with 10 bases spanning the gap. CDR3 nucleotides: TGTGCCAGCAGCCAAGATACGGTCCTGGAGACCCAGTACTTC. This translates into CASSQDTVLETQYF.

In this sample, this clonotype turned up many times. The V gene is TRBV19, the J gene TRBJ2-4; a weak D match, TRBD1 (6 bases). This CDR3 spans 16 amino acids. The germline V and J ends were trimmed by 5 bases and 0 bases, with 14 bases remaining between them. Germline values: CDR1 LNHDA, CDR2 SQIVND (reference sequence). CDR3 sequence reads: CASSPWDNLAKNIQYF. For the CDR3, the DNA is TGTGCCAGTAGTCCATGGGACAACCTAGCCAAAAACATTCAGTACTTC.

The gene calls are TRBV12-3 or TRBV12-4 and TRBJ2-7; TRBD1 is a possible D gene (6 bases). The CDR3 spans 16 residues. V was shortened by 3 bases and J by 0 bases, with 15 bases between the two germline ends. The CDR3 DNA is TGTGCCAGCAGTTTCAATGACAGGTTCTCCTCCTACGAGCAGTACTTC. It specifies CASSFNDRFSSYEQYF.

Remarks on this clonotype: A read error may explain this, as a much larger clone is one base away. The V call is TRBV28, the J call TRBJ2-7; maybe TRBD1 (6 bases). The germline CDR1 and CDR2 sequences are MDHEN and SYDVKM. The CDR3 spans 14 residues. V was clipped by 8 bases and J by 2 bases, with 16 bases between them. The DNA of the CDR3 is TGTGCCAGCTGCCCCTGGTGGGGGCCCTACGAGCAGTACTTC. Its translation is CASCPWWGPYEQYF.

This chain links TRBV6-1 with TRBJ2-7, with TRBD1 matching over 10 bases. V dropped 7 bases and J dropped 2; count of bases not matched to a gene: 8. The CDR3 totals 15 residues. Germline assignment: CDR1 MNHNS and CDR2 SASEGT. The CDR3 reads CASTGSGTGAYEQYF. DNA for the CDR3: TGTGCCAGCACAGGTTCCGGGACAGGGGCCTACGAGCAGTACTTC.

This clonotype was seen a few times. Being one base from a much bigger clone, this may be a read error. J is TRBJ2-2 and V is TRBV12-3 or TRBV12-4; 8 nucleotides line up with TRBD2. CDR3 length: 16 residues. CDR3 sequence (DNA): TGTGCCAGCAGTTTTCGGCTAGCGGGCGGCACCGGGGAGCTGTGTTTT. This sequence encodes CASSFRLAGGTGELCF.

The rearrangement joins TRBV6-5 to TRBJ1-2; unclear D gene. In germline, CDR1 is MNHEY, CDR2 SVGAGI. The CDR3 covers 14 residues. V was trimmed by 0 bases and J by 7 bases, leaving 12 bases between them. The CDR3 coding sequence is TGTGCCAGCAGTTACTCCCCCAGAAATCGTGGCTACACCTTC. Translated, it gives CASSYSPRNRGYTF.